This T cell receptor (beta chain) was sequenced for a study of T cell repertoires in cytomegalovirus infection. Study overall: An indication of both CMV infection and matching HLA type came from public TCR beta signatures.

General study findings and limits: The ex vivo response showed dominance by HLA-C-restricted CMV-specific TCR beta clonotypes. The cumulative frequency of public TCR beta families identified carriers of CMV plus the relevant HLA.

The CDR3 runs to 14 residues. The germline V gene has CDR1 MDHEN and CDR2 SYDVKM. Trimming removed 6 bases from V and 7 bases from J, with 16 bases in between. TCRdb itself ran the reads through MiXCR, one entry per CDR3 protein. The sample holds about 740,000 distinct CDR3 sequences; roughly 35% are singletons and the top ten take more than 2.5%. As to this clonotype: The antigen is unknown. With a much larger clone just one base away, this may be a read error.

The material sequenced was PBMCs. This TCR was recovered from a human donor in good health (CMV status not recorded). Some clones in this sample may be carry-over from other donors' samples. The chain couples TRBV28 to TRBJ1-5; D might be TRBD1 (5 bases). CDR3 sequence reads: CASRASRVVQPQHF. As DNA, the CDR3 is TGTGCCAGCAGGGCGAGCAGGGTTGTGCAGCCCCAGCATTTT.